This T cell receptor (beta chain) was retrieved from a study of cytomegalovirus exposure and HLA in healthy donors. Study-level background: Out of roughly 170 million T cells, an earlier analysis found over 100 million unique TCR beta sequences in total. Study outcomes and limitations: Cytomegalovirus-associated status was assigned to 150 or so TCR beta chains. From TCR beta sequences, most subjects' HLA-A and HLA-B alleles were reportedly predicted accurately.

This clone was seen only a few times. No antigen is known for it. This sample includes further DNA sequences coding for the same CDR3. With 60 Vbeta and 13 Jbeta primers, the PCR was carried out. In the original analysis: About 10 million of tens of millions of unique TCR beta chains were shared, per a later count. TCRdb's table, derived via immunoSEQ multiplex PCR, lists solely in-frame clones and lacks some. V, J and clone size are those of that table, while D and trimming were read from the DNA. The data contain more than 95,000 clones, 64% of them seen just once; the ten biggest clones take up roughly 3.2%. The V and J ends lost 4 bases and 1 base, in that order; junction bases with no gene match: 3. CDR3 length: 15 residues. The germline gives CDR1 SNHLY, CDR2 FYNNEI.

The sequencing input was PBMCs. This rearrangement joins TRBV2 to TRBJ2-3, with TRBD2 identical over 9 bases. This TCR derives from a man aged 60 to 69 in good health and CMV-seronegative. This CDR3 reads CASSGRGGGTDTQYF. CDR3 DNA: TGTGCCAGCAGTGGGCGGGGGGGAGGCACAGATACGCAGTATTTT.